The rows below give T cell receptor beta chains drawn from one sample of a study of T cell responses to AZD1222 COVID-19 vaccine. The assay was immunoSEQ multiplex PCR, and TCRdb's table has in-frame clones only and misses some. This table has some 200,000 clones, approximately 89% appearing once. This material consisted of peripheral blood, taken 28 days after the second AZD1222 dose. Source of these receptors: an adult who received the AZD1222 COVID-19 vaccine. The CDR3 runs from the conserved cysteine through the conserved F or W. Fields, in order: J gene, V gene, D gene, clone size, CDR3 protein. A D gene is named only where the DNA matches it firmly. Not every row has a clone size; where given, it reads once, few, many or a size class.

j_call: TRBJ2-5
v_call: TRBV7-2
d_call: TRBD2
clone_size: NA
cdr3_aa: CASSLGTSGGQETQYF

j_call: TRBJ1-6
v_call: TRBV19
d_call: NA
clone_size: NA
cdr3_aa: CASSVGGEGNSPLHF

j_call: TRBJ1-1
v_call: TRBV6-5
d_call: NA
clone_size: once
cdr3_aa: CASSYSRQMNTEAFF

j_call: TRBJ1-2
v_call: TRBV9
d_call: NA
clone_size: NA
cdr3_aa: CASSVFLGYGYTF

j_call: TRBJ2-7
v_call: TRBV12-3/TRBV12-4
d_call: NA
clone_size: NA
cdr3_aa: CASSFWGFHEQYF

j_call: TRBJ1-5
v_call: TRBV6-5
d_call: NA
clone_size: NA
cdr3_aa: CASRGAGQPQHF

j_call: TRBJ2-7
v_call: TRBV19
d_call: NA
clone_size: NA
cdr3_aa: CASSIWGFSYEQYF

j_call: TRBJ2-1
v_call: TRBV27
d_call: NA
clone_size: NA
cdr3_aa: CASTTRDSLYNEQFF

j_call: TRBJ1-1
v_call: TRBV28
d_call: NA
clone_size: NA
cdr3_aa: CASRQTNTEAFF

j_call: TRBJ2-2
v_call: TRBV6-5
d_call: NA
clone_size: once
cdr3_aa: CASTHGGELFF

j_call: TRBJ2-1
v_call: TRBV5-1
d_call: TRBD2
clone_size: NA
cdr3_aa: CASSAGLARYNEQFF

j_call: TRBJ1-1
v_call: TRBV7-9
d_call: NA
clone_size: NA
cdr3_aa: CASSTRGGNTEAFF